These T cell receptor beta chains were read from a single sample in a study of blood T cell repertoires in COVID-19. Clones were read by immunoSEQ multiplex PCR, and TCRdb kept only the in-frame ones, dropping some. This table holds about 58,000 clones, around 89% found once. The sequencing sample was made of peripheral blood. The source is a man aged 55 to 70 with active COVID-19. The CDR3 runs from the conserved cysteine through the conserved F or W. Fields, in order: D gene, J gene, V gene, clone size, CDR3 protein, CDR3 DNA. The D gene is left open where the match is weak. Where a row states a size, it is once, few, many or the class of an expanded clone; other rows omit it.

TRBD2	TRBJ2-5	TRBV6-6	NA	CASSYGLAGGPQYF	TGTGCCAGCAGTTACGGACTAGCGGGAGGGCCCCAGTACTTC
NA	TRBJ1-1	TRBV6-1	NA	CASTHREMNTEAFF	TGTGCCAGCACCCACAGGGAAATGAACACTGAAGCTTTCTTT
NA	TRBJ2-6	TRBV11-2	NA	CASSLGVTGSGANVLTF	TGTGCCAGCAGCTTAGGGGTGACTGGCTCTGGGGCCAACGTCCTGACTTTC
TRBD2	TRBJ2-5	TRBV18	NA	CASSPGGETQYF	TGTGCCAGCTCCCCCGGGGGGGAGACCCAGTACTTC
NA	TRBJ1-6	TRBV7-9	NA	CASSLPVMPLHF	TGTGCCAGCAGCTTACCCGTTATGCCCCTCCACTTT
NA	TRBJ2-7	TRBV7-2	NA	CASSLNQGPYEQYF	TGTGCCAGCAGCTTAAATCAGGGGCCCTACGAGCAGTACTTC
NA	TRBJ2-2	TRBV18	NA	CASSRAVANTGELFF	TGTGCCAGCTCACGCGCGGTGGCGAACACCGGGGAGCTGTTTTTT
NA	TRBJ2-7	TRBV6-5	NA	CASSYSAGLLYEQYF	TGTGCCAGCAGTTACTCCGCGGGACTCCTCTACGAGCAGTACTTC
TRBD1	TRBJ2-2	TRBV19	NA	CASLGWRQGADGELFF	TGTGCCAGTCTTGGTTGGCGACAGGGGGCTGATGGGGAGCTGTTTTTT
NA	TRBJ1-2	TRBV18	NA	CASSPPQGSGGYTF	TGTGCCAGCTCACCACCGCAGGGGAGCGGTGGCTACACCTTC
NA	TRBJ2-7	TRBV5-4	NA	CASGESPYEQYF	TGTGCCAGCGGGGAGTCCCCCTACGAGCAGTACTTC
NA	TRBJ1-2	TRBV24-1	once	CATSGGGLQSSGYTF	TGTGCCACCAGTGGTGGAGGGCTACAGTCTTCGGGCTACACCTTC
NA	TRBJ2-5	TRBV14	NA	CASSQGGRETQYF	TGTGCCAGCAGCCAAGGCGGAAGGGAGACCCAGTACTTC
NA	TRBJ1-3	TRBV3-1/TRBV3-2	NA	CASSQGTFSLGNTIYF	TGTGCCAGCAGCCAAGGGACATTCTCTTTGGGAAACACCATATATTTT
TRBD1	TRBJ1-6	TRBV19	NA	CASRSRDSNSPLHF	TGTGCCAGTCGATCCCGGGACAGTAATTCACCCCTCCACTTT
TRBD1	TRBJ2-7	TRBV6-5	NA	CASISRGRYEQYF	TGTGCCAGCATTTCCAGGGGGCGGTACGAGCAGTACTTC
NA	TRBJ2-2	TRBV3-1/TRBV3-2	NA	CASSPLAAGELFF	TGTGCCAGCAGCCCCCTAGCCGCCGGGGAGCTGTTTTTT
NA	TRBJ2-7	TRBV9	NA	CASSLGPGNAYEQYF	TGTGCCAGCAGCCTAGGCCCAGGGAACGCCTACGAGCAGTACTTC
NA	TRBJ2-3	TRBV6-6	NA	CASSYGPGRSGTGPSDTQYF	TGTGCCAGCAGCTACGGTCCAGGACGTTCAGGCACAGGGCCTTCGGATACGCAGTATTTT
NA	TRBJ2-6	TRBV5-1	NA	CASSLAPPGQGSGANVLTF	TGCGCCAGCAGCTTGGCCCCACCAGGCCAGGGATCTGGGGCCAACGTCCTGACTTTC
NA	TRBJ1-1	TRBV3-1/TRBV3-2	NA	CASSPTRVSEAFF	TGTGCCAGCAGCCCTACTAGGGTTTCTGAAGCTTTCTTT
TRBD1	TRBJ2-1	TRBV11-2	NA	CASSLDGTGGRVGQFF	TGTGCCAGCAGCTTAGATGGGACAGGCGGACGGGTGGGGCAGTTCTTC
TRBD1	TRBJ1-3	TRBV20-1	NA	CSASNRGSGNTIYF	TGCAGTGCTAGTAACAGGGGCTCGGGCAACACCATATATTTT
NA	TRBJ2-7	TRBV28	NA	CASRDSGPYEQYF	TGTGCCAGCAGGGACAGCGGACCCTACGAGCAGTACTTC